The 8 T cell receptor beta chains below were found in one sample sequenced in a study of vaccination effects on CD4 cells after COVID-19. Antigen-specific CD4+ T cells were expanded (with viral peptide pools) by the ViraFEST assay ahead of sequencing. After less than twelve days in culture, the CD4+ T cells were isolated. Everyone in the study got two shots of either the BNT162b2 or mRNA-1273 vaccine. Which antigens these TCRs recognize remains unknown. Some clones are missing from TCRdb's copy, which holds only in-frame ones; the method was immunoSEQ multiplex PCR. Of under 40,000 clones detected, approximately 84% appear once; the ten largest clones hold less than 2%. The material sequenced was CD4+ T cells from PBMCs cultured with HCoV-NL63 spike peptides, taken after COVID-19 vaccination. The receptors originated from a human donor who received a COVID-19 vaccine. Some clones in this sample may be carry-over from other donors' samples.

Written as DNA, the CDR3 is TGTGCCAGCAGCCCCAGTCCCGACCACGAGCAGTACGTC. Its protein product is CASSPSPDHEQYV. The rearrangement uses TRBV5-5 and TRBJ2-7; D is uncertain. Germline V CDR1 and CDR2: SGHKS, YYEKEE (reference sequence). V was shortened by 4 bases and J by 5 bases, with 13 bases between the two germline ends. The CDR3 consists of 13 residues.

The chain has TRBV5-6 and TRBJ1-2, with D possibly being TRBD1 (5 bases). CDR1 SGHDT and CDR2 YYEEEE come from the germline V gene. The V end lost 1 base, the J end lost 3 bases, and 7 bases lay between the germline ends. This CDR3 region has 13 residues. In DNA form, the CDR3 reads TGTGCCAGCAGCTTGTGGGGCGACTATGGCTACACCTTC. Translating it yields CASSLWGDYGYTF.

Turning to this clone: At one boundary the junction diverges from the germline segment, which might be a read error. The CDR3 protein is CASSEASRDGLHF. The CDR3 DNA reads as TGCGCCAGCAGTGAGGCCTCCCGGGACGGATTACACTTC. The chain couples TRBV10-2 to TRBJ1-2, with D maybe TRBD1 (5 bases). The CDR3 length is 13 residues. CDR1 is WSHSY and CDR2 is SAAADI in the germline V gene.

The chain joins TRBV19 to TRBJ2-3, with 11 bases that match TRBD1. Germline CDR1 is LNHDA and CDR2 is SQIVND (reference sequence). This CDR3 comprises 14 residues. The V gene end was trimmed by 6 bases and the J gene end by 5 bases; junction bases not matched to a gene: 4. The CDR3 spells CASRWDRGRDTQYF. CDR3 nucleotide sequence: TGTGCCAGTAGATGGGACAGGGGGAGAGATACGCAGTATTTT.

The CDR3 here is CASSLTSGAYEQYF. DNA for the CDR3: TGCGCCAGCAGCTTGACTAGCGGGGCGTACGAGCAGTACTTC. The chain couples TRBV5-1 to TRBJ2-7, with TRBD2 matching 10 bases. Germline CDR1 and CDR2: SGHRS and YFSETQ. Trimming removed 1 base from V and 4 bases from J; junction bases left unmatched: 2. The CDR3 covers 14 residues.

The DNA of the CDR3 is TGTGCCAGCTCACCCGGAAGAAGCACAGATACGCAGTATTTT. Its protein is CASSPGRSTDTQYF. V is TRBV18 and J is TRBJ2-3; D uncertain. The CDR3 extends over 14 amino acids. V dropped 3 bases and J dropped 0 bases, with 7 bases sitting between them. The germline V gene has CDR1 KGHSH and CDR2 LQKENI.

This clone was seen more than once but under ten times. The V and J genes are TRBV19 and TRBJ1-6, with a tentative D call TRBD1 (5 bases). V was clipped by 4 bases and J by 7 bases, with 17 bases between them. The CDR3 runs 16 residues. Germline values: CDR1 LNHDA, CDR2 SQIVND (reference sequence). CDR3 region: CASSNKPGRSNSPLHF. The CDR3 coding sequence is TGTGCCAGTAGTAATAAGCCGGGACGGAGCAATTCACCCCTCCACTTT.

The rearrangement joins TRBV18 to TRBJ2-3, with D perhaps TRBD2 (5 bases). CDR1 KGHSH and CDR2 LQKENI come from the germline V gene. Trimming stripped 2 bases from V and 3 bases from J, with 6 bases between. This CDR3 region has 13 residues. CDR3 coding DNA: TGTGCCAGCTCACCATGGGAGACAGATACGCAGTATTTT. It specifies CASSPWETDTQYF.